This TCR beta chain stems from a study of vaccination effects on CD4 cells after COVID-19. Germline loops: CDR1 MDHEN, CDR2 SYDVKM. V gave up 7 bases and J gave up 6 bases, with 13 bases separating them. CDR3 length equals 13 residues. With the ViraFEST assay, the study expanded antigen-specific CD4+ T cells using viral peptide pools, then sequenced them. Following culture for roughly 10 days, CD4+ T cells were isolated. SARS-CoV-2 infected the person between March and December 2020, as confirmed by PCR. Clones were sequenced by immunoSEQ multiplex PCR, and TCRdb holds only the in-frame ones, with some missing. The sample contains 35,000 to 55,000 clones, roughly 65% of which appear only once. Points on this clone: Its target is not known.

The sequenced sample was CD4+ T cells from PBMCs cultured with a peptide pool, obtained before COVID-19 vaccination. This clonotype was sampled from a human donor who had a prior SARS-CoV-2 infection. The chain is built from TRBV28 and TRBJ2-4, with a weak D call TRBD2 (5 bases). CDR3 sequence (DNA): TGTGCCAGCATGAGGCAGGCGGGAAACATTCAGTACTTC. Protein: CASMRQAGNIQYF.